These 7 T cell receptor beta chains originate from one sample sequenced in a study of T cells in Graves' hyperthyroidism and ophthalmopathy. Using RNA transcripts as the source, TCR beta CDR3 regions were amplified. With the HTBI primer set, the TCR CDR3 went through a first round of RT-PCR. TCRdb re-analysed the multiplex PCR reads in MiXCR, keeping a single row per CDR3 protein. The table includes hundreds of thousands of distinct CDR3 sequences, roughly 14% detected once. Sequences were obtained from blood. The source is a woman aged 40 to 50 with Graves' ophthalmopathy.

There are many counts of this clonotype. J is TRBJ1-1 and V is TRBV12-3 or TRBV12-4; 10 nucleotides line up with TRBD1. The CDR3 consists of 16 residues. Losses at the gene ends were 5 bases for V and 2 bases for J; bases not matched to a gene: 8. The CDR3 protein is CASSLTGQGSNTEAFF. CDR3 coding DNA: TGTGCCAGCAGTCTAACGGGACAGGGGTCAAACACTGAAGCTTTCTTT.

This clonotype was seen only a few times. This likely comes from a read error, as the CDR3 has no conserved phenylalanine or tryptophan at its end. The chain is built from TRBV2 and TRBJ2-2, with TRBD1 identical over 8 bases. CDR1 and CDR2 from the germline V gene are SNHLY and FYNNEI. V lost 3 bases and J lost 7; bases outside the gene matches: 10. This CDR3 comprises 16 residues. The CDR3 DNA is TGTGCCAGCAGTGACGGGGAGGACAGGGTGTACGGGGAGCTGTTTCTT. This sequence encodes CASSDGEDRVYGELFL.

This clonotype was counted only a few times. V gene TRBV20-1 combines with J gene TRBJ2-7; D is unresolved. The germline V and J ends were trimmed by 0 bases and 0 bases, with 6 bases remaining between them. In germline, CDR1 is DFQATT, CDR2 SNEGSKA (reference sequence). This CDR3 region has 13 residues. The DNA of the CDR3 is TGCAGTGCTAGAGATGCTAGCTCCTACGAGCAGTACTTC. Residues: CSARDASSYEQYF.

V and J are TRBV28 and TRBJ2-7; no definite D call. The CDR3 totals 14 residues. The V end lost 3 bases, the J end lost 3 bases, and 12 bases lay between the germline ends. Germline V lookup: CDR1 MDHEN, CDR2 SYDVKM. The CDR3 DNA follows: TGTGCCAGCAGTTTTTCCTTTACCAACTACGAGCAGTACTTC. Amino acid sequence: CASSFSFTNYEQYF.

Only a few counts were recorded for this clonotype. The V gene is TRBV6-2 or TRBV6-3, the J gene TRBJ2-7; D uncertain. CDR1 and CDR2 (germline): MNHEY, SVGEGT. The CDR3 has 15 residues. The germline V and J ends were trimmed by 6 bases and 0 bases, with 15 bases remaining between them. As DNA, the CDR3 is TGTGCCAGCAGACTAACCGGGCCAGCCTCCTACGAGCAGTACTTC. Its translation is CASRLTGPASYEQYF.

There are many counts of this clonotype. This CDR3 is CASWRQHYGYTF. CDR3 nucleotide sequence: TGTGCCAGCTGGAGGCAGCACTATGGCTACACCTTC. J is TRBJ1-2 and V is TRBV9; no firm D call. The CDR3 consists of 12 residues. The ends were cut back, 7 bases at V and 3 bases at J, with 10 bases in the middle. The germline CDR1 and CDR2 sequences are SGDLS and YYNGEE.

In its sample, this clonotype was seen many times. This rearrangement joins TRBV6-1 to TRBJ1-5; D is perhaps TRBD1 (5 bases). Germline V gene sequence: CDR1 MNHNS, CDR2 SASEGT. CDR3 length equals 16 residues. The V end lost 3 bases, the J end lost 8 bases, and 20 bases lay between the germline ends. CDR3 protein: CASSDIWVVRGKPQHF. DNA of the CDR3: TGTGCCAGCAGTGATATTTGGGTAGTGCGGGGGAAGCCCCAGCATTTT.